This TCR beta chain was identified in a study of molecular identifiers for immune sequencing clone quantification. Sorting was used to obtain naive CD8 T cells (CD8+CD4-CCR7+CD45RA+). A remark on this clonotype: A junction boundary mismatches the germline segment, possibly from a read error.

There are 14 residues in the CDR3. TCRdb reanalysed the PCR reads using MiXCR and keeps one entry per CDR3 protein. The sample yields a few hundred thousand distinct CDR3 sequences, around 23% seen once. Sequenced: naive CD8+ T cells from blood, with Jurkat cell RNA spiked in. Subset given: FACS-sorted CD8+CD4-CCR7+CD45RA+ naive T cells. The chain carries TRBV5-3 and TRBJ2-7; 8 positions agree with TRBD1. TRBV5-3 is annotated as an ORF whose role is uncertain. The clonotype comes from a human donor in good health. Some libraries in this study had Jurkat cell RNA spiked in. This chain's CDR3 is CASSRQTGDYEKYF. In nucleotides, the CDR3 is TGTGCCAGCAGCCGGCAGACAGGGGATTACGAGAAGTACTTC.